This T cell receptor (beta chain) was observed in a study of T cells in Graves' hyperthyroidism and ophthalmopathy (dated by TCRdb to between 2017 and 2020). Context from the whole study: Peripheral blood was sampled at the time of initial diagnosis, prior to any treatment. The 100 or so discovery patients were randomly divided into training and test sets at a 7:3 ratio. Thyroid tissue and blood T-cell repertoires from over 5 Graves' hyperthyroidism patients were also compared in the study. After sampling, hyperthyroidism patients received methimazole starting at 30 mg daily, and ophthalmopathy patients received high-dose intravenous methylprednisolone. Prospective prediction of ophthalmopathy was tested in an independent validation cohort of fewer than 20 hyperthyroidism patients and some 17 patients who later progressed to ophthalmopathy. The paper reports TCR Vbeta CDR3 sequencing of some 140 peripheral blood samples: under 45 ophthalmopathy, under 80 hyperthyroidism and around 17 progressor patients. To identify TCR V-J signatures that set the groups apart, the researchers used a discovery cohort of approximately 98 patients, made up of roughly 45 with Graves' ophthalmopathy and 55 to 65 with stable Graves' hyperthyroidism.

Findings and caveats that apply to the study as a whole: In validation, progression to ophthalmopathy was predicted by the model with nearly 71% sensitivity and roughly 76% specificity, a median of around 5.9 months before onset. A model built on a 13 V-J signature distinguished ophthalmopathy from stable hyperthyroidism, reaching 85% to 90% sensitivity and 81.08% specificity in cross-validation and 80%/75% in testing. No statistical method was used to set the sample size in advance, and investigators knew the group allocation. Blood samples also contained most of the expanded thyroid clonotypes (frequency above 0.001), which suggests that blood repertoires may reflect thyroid immune responses.

Relative to germline, V is missing 1 base and J is missing 4 bases, with 9 bases of the junction outside any gene match. The CDR3 holds 17 amino acids from the cysteine to the phenylalanine. CDR3 DNA only is kept here, 51 bases in frame from base 1. Reading the germline V gene gives CDR1 SGHTA and CDR2 FQGNSA. This clonotype has just a few counts. Its antigen is currently not known. Base qualities were left out, and no much larger clone turns up one base away. The TCR beta CDR3 regions were amplified from the RNA transcripts. For the first round of RT-PCR on the TCR CDR3, the HTBI primer set was used together with the Qiagen OneStep RT-PCR kit. The libraries were constructed in a second round of multiplex PCR and then size-selected and purified. Paired-end sequencing of the libraries was performed with 100 bp reads on an Illumina HiSeq2000. The published analysis was carried out like this. SOAPnuke was used to process the raw data, throwing out any read that contained adapters or uncalled bases, had a mean Phred below 15, or lacked an exact constant-primer or identifier match. High-quality paired reads were merged using COPE v1.2.5, and each unique nucleotide sequence was defined as a clonotype. Clonotypes were aligned to IMGT TRBV, TRBD and TRBJ reference segments using MiTCR v1.1. Analysis was restricted to V-J combinations with a frequency above 0.0001, which covered 99% to 99.2% of repertoires. A TCS score was defined as the ratio of F50 (clonal expansion) to E x V (chaos), with BLOSUM62-based TCRdist applied between CDR3 peptides within each V-J. Welch's t-statistics and random forest reduced approximately 520 V-J features to under 15, which were used in a naive Bayes classifier (R e1071). The public sequencing data were trimmed at Q25 with fastp and processed into clonotypes with MiXCR by TCRdb, which kept only in-frame beta chains. Each CDR3 protein appears once, grouped with its most common genes and DNA. What appears here as the V and J calls and clone size reflects TCRdb's work, not the paper's. Present in this sample are around 600,000 distinct CDR3 sequences, around 14% of which were seen just once. The ten largest clones represent 7.1% of the sample.

Ophthalmopathy patients had moderately to severely active disease, with a Clinical Activity Score of 3 or more, a NOSPECS grade of 4 or more, and a disease duration of less than 3 months. Exclusion was applied to patients with uncontrolled infections, other autoimmune diseases, pregnancy or lactation. Diagnoses relied on clinical symptoms, serum thyroxine and TRAb, thyroid ultrasound and orbital computed tomography. PBMCs were separated from around 9.1 ml of fresh peripheral blood using Ficoll-Paque density gradient centrifugation. Total RNA was extracted with Trizol reagent, and quality was checked on an Agilent 2100 Bioanalyzer.

The chain employs TRBV7-2 and TRBJ2-5; TRBD1 agrees with 10 junctional bases. Sequencing was performed on blood. The TCR originated in a woman aged 18 to 35 with Graves' ophthalmopathy. The CDR3 has the sequence CASSLEWGQGLGETQYF. The sequence in DNA is TGTGCCAGCAGCTTAGAGTGGGGACAGGGGTTAGGAGAGACCCAGTACTTC.